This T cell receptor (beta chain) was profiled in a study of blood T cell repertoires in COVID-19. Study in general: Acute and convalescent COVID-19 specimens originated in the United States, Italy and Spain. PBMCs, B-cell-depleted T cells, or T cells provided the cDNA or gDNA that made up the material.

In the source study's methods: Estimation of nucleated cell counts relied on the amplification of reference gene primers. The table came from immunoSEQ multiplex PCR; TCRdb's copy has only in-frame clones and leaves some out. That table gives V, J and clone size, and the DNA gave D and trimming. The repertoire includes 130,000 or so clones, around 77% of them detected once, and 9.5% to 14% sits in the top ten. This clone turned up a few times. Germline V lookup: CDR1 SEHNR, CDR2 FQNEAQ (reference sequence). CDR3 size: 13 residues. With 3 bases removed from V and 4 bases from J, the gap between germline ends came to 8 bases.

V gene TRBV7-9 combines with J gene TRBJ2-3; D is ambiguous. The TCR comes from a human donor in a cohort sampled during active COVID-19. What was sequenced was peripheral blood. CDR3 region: CASSFDRSDTQYF. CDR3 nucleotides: TGTGCCAGCAGCTTTGATAGATCAGATACGCAGTATTTT.